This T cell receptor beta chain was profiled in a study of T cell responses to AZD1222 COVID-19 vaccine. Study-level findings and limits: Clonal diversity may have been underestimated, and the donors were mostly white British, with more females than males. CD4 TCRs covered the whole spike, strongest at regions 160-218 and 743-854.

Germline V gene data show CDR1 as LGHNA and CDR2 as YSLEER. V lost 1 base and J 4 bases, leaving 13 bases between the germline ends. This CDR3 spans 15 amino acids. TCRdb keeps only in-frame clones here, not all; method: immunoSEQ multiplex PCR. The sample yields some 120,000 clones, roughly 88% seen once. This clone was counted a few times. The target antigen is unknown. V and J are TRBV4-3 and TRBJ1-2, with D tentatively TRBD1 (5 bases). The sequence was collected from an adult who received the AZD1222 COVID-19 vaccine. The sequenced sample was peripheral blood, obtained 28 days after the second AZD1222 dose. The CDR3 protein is CASSQVTGTGYGYTF. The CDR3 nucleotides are TGCGCCAGCAGCCAAGTCACCGGGACGGGCTATGGCTACACCTTC.